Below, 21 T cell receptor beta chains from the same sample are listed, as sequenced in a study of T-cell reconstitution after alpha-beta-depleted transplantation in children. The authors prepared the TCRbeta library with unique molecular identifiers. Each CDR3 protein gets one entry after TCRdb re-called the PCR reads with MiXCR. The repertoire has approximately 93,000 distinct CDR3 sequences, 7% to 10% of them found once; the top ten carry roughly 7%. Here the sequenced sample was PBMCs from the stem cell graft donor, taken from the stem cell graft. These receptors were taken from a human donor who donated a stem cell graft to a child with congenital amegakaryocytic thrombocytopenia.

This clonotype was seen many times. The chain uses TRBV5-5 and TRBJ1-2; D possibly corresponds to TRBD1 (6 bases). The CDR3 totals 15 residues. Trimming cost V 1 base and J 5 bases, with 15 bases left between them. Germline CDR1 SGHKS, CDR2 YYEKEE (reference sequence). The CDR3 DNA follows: TGTGCCAGCAGCTTGTACAGGGTCGATCAGTATGGCTACACCTTC. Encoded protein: CASSLYRVDQYGYTF. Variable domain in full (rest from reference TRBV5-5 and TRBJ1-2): DAGVTQSPTHLIKTRGQQVTLRCSPISGHKSVSWYQQVLGQGPQFIFQYYEKEERGRGNFPDRFSARQFPNYSSELNVNALLLGDSALYLCASSLYRVDQYGYTFGSGTRLTVV.

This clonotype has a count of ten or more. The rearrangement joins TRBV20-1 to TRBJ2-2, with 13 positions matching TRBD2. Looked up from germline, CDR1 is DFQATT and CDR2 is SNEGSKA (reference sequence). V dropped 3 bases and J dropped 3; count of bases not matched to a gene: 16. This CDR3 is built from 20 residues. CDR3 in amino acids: CSARSTSGRLSTIYTGELFF. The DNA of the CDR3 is TGCAGTGCTAGGTCGACTAGCGGGAGGTTGTCGACAATATACACCGGGGAGCTGTTTTTT.

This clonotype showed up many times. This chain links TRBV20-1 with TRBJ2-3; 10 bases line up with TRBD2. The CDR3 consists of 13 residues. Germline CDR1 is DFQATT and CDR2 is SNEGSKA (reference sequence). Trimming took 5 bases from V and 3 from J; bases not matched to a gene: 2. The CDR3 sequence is CSAFSGRTDTQYF. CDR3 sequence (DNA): TGCAGTGCTTTTAGCGGGAGGACAGATACGCAGTATTTT.

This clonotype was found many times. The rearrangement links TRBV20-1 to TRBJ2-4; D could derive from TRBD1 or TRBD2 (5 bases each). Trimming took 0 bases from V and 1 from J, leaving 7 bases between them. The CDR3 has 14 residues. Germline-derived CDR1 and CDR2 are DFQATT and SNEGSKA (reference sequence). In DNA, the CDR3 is TGCAGTGCTAGAGACAGGGAGGCCAAAAACATTCAGTACTTC. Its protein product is CSARDREAKNIQYF.

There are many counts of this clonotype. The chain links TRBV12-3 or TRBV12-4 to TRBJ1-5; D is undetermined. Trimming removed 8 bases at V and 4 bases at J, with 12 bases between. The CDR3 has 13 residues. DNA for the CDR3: TGTGCCAGCGGGCGGGGAGGGAATCAGCCCCAGCATTTT. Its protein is CASGRGGNQPQHF.

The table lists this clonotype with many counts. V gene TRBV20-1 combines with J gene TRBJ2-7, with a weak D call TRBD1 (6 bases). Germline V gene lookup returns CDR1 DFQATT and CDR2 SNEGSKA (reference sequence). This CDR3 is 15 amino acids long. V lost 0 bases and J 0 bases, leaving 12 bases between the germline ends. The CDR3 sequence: CSARDRIGGSYEQYF. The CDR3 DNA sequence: TGCAGTGCTAGAGATAGGATAGGGGGCTCCTACGAGCAGTACTTC.

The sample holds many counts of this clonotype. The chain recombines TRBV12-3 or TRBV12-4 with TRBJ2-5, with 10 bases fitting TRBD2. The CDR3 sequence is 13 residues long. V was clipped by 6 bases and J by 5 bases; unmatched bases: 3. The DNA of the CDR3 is TGTGCCAGCAGCCTAGCGGGAGATGAGACCCAGTACTTC. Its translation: CASSLAGDETQYF.

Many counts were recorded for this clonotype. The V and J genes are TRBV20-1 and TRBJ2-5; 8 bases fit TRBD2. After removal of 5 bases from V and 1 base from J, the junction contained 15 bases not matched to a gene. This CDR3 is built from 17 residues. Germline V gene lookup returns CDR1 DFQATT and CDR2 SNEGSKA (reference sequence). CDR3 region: CSAGGGSGNTLQETQYF. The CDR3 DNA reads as TGCAGTGCTGGGGGAGGTAGCGGGAACACACTCCAAGAGACCCAGTACTTC.

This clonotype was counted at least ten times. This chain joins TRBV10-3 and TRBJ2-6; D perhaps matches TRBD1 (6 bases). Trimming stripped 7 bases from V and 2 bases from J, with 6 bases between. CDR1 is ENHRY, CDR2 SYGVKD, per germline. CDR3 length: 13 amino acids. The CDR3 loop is CAITGAGANVLTF. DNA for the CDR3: TGTGCCATCACAGGGGCTGGGGCCAACGTCCTGACTTTC.

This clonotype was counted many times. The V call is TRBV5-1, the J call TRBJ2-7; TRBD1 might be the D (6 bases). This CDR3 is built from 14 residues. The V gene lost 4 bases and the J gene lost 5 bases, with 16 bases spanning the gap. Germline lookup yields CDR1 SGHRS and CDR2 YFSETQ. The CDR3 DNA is TGCGCCAGCAGCGGGCAGACAGGAGGCCACGAGCAGTACTTC. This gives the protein CASSGQTGGHEQYF.

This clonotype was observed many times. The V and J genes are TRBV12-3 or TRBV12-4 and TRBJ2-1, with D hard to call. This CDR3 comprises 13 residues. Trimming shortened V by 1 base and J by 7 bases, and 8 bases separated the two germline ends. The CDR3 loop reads CASSLGQLNEQFF. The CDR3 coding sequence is TGTGCCAGCAGTTTAGGGCAGTTAAATGAGCAGTTCTTC.

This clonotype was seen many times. CDR3 protein: CASSFGGRNTEAFF. CDR3 DNA: TGTGCCAGCAGCTTCGGGGGAAGGAACACTGAAGCTTTCTTT. The chain uses TRBV5-6 and TRBJ1-1, with a tentative D call TRBD1 (5 bases). Trimming removed 2 bases from V and 1 base from J, with 9 bases in between. This CDR3 region has 14 residues. CDR1 SGHDT and CDR2 YYEEEE come from the germline V gene. Complete variable domain (other parts from reference TRBV5-6 and TRBJ1-1): DAGVTQSPTHLIKTRGQQVTLRCSPKSGHDTVSWYQQALGQGPQFIFQYYEEEERQRGNFPDRFSGHQFPNYSSELNVNALLLGDSALYLCASSFGGRNTEAFFGQGTRLTVV.

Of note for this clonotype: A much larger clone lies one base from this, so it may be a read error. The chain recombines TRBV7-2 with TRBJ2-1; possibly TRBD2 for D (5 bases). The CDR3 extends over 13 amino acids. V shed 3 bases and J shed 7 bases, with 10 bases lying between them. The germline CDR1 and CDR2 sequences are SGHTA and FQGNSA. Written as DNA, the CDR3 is TGTGCCAGCAGCTTGGGCATAGCGAATGAGCAGTTCTTC. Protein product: CASSLGIANEQFF.

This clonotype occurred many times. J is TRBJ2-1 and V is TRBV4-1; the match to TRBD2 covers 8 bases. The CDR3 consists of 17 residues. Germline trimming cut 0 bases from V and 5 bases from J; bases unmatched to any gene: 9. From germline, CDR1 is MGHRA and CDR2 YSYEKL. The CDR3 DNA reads TGCGCCAGCAGCCAAGATCCCTTCGGGGGGGCGAACAATGAGCAGTTCTTC. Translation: CASSQDPFGGANNEQFF.

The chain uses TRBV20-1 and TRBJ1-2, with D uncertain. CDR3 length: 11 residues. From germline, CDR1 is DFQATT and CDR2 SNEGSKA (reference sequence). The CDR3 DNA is TGCGGTGTGGGAGCGCGCTATGGCTACACCTTC. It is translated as CGVGARYGYTF.

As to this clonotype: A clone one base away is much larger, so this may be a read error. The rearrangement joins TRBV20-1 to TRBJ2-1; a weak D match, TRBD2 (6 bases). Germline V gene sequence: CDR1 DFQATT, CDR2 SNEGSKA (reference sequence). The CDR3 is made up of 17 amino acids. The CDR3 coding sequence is TGCTGTGCTAGAGACTCAAAGGGACTTAGGGTGAACAATGAGCAGTTCTTC. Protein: CCARDSKGLRVNNEQFF.

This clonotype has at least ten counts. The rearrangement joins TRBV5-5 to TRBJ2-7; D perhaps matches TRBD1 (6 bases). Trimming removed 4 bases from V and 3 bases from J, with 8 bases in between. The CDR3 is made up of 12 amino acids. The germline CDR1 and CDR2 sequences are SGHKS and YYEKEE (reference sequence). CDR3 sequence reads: CASSKQGYEQYF. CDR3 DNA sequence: TGTGCCAGCAGCAAACAGGGCTACGAGCAGTACTTC.

The DNA of the CDR3 is TGCAGCGTTGATAGAGGGGGACAACAGTTCTTC. Amino acid sequence: CSVDRGGQQFF. The chain is built from TRBV29-1 and TRBJ2-1, with a weak D call TRBD1 (6 bases). Germline V gene lookup returns CDR1 SQVTM and CDR2 ANQGSEA. The length of the CDR3 is 11 residues. V lost 3 bases and J 13 bases, leaving 13 bases between the germline ends.

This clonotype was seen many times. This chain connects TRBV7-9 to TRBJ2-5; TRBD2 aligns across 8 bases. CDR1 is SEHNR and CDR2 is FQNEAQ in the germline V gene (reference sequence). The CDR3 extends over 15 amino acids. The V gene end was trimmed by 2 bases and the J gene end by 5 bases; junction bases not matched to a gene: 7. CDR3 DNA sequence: TGTGCCAGCAGCTTAAGGCTAGCGGGTTCTGAGACCCAGTACTTC. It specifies CASSLRLAGSETQYF.

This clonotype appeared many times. For the CDR3, the DNA is TGCAGTGCTAGAGATCTAGGGAGCTCCTATAATTCACCCCTCCACTTT. It yields the protein CSARDLGSSYNSPLHF. The chain is built from TRBV20-1 and TRBJ1-6; unclear D gene. The germline CDR1 and CDR2 sequences are DFQATT and SNEGSKA (reference sequence). The CDR3 consists of 16 residues. V dropped 0 bases and J dropped 0 bases, with 9 bases sitting between them.

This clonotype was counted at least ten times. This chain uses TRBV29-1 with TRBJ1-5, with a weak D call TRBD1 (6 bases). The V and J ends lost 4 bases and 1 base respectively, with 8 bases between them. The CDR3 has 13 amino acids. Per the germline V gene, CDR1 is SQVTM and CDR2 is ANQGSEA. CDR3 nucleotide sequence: TGCAGCGTTGCAGGGGCGAGCAATCAGCCCCAGCATTTT. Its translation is CSVAGASNQPQHF.